The entry below describes one T cell receptor beta chain. V gave up 7 bases and J gave up 1 base; unmatched junction bases: 4. This CDR3 contains 13 residues. Germline CDR1 SNHLY, CDR2 FYNNEI. Method: immunoSEQ multiplex PCR; TCRdb's copy keeps in-frame clones and lacks some. The top ten clones hold about a tenth of a sample with around 63,000 clones, around 86% of them seen once. The data belong to a study of lymphopenia after photon versus proton radiotherapy. This clonotype was sampled from a man aged 80 or over with esophageal cancer. The specimen comprised peripheral blood, sampled from a patient treated with proton-based radiotherapy. The chain recombines TRBV2 with TRBJ2-7; TRBD1 matches at 7 bases. The CDR3 DNA follows: TGTGCCAGCACTGACAGGGTTTCCTACGAGCAGTACTTC. This gives the protein CASTDRVSYEQYF. The variable domain in full, completed from reference TRBV2 and TRBJ2-7, reads EPEVTQTPSHQVTQMGQEVILRCVPISNHLYFYWYRQILGQKVEFLVSFYNNEISEKSEIFDDQFSVERPDGSNFTLKIRSTKLEDSAMYFCASTDRVSYEQYFGPGTRLTVT.